Listed below are T cell receptor beta chains from one sample, sequenced in a study of cytomegalovirus exposure and HLA in healthy donors. Clones were read by immunoSEQ multiplex PCR, and TCRdb kept only the in-frame ones, dropping some. The table has tens of thousands of clones, about nine tenths seen once. Material: PBMCs. The receptors stem from a man aged 18 to 30 in good health and CMV-seronegative. Each CDR3 is given with its conserved first and last residue. A D gene is named only where the DNA matches it firmly. A row's size may be missing; if present it is once, few, many or a size class.

v_gene,j_gene,abundance,d_gene,CDR3nt,CDR3aa
TRBV9,TRBJ2-1,NA,NA,TGTGCCAGCAGCGTAGAGGAGCCGTACAATGAGCAGTTCTTC,CASSVEEPYNEQFF
TRBV15,TRBJ2-2,NA,TRBD2,TGTGCCACCAGCAGGAGACTAGCGGAGAACACCGGGGAGCTGTTTTTT,CATSRRLAENTGELFF
TRBV27,TRBJ1-5,few,NA,TGTGCCAGCAGTTCAAGGGCGGGGCAGCCCCAGCATTTT,CASSSRAGQPQHF
TRBV30,TRBJ2-1,NA,TRBD2,TGTGTCCTGGATAGCGGGATATACAATGAGCAGTTCTTC,CVLDSGIYNEQFF
TRBV7-9,TRBJ2-1,NA,TRBD2,TGTGCCAGCAGCTCACTATACGGGACTAGCACCTACAATGAGCAGTTCTTC,CASSSLYGTSTYNEQFF
TRBV14,TRBJ2-7,NA,TRBD1,TGTGCCAGCAGCCATGGACAGGGCTACGAGCAGTACTTC,CASSHGQGYEQYF
TRBV27,TRBJ1-2,once,NA,TGTGCCAGCCGCGGGGGAGGGTTAGGTGGCTACACCTTC,CASRGGGLGGYTF
TRBV4-1,TRBJ2-6,NA,TRBD1,TGCGCCAGCAGCCCTACCTCCGCCGGGACAGGGGTAGCTGGGGCCAACGTCCTGACTTTC,CASSPTSAGTGVAGANVLTF
TRBV6-5,TRBJ2-2,NA,TRBD2,TGTGCCAGCAGTTTTCTAGCGGGAGTTCCCGGGGAGCTGTTTTTT,CASSFLAGVPGELFF
TRBV30,TRBJ2-5,NA,NA,TGTGCCTGGTCCTCGGGGGTCGGTGAGACCCAGTACTTC,CAWSSGVGETQYF
TRBV18,TRBJ2-7,NA,TRBD1,TGTGCCAGCTCACCCAAAATAAGGACAGGGAGGTCCTACGAGCAGTACTTC,CASSPKIRTGRSYEQYF
TRBV7-6,TRBJ2-3,NA,NA,TGTGCCAGCAGCTTAGGAAGAGGGCACACAGATACGCAGTATTTT,CASSLGRGHTDTQYF
TRBV18,TRBJ1-3,few,NA,TGTGCCAGCTCAACAGACTCGGGGGGAAACACCATATATTTT,CASSTDSGGNTIYF
TRBV28,TRBJ2-3,NA,TRBD2,TGTGCCAGCAGGCCGGAGGGAGGGCGATCAGATACGCAGTATTTT,CASRPEGGRSDTQYF
TRBV28,TRBJ2-3,NA,NA,TGTGCCAGCAGTTTTCAGGCAGGGCTAGATACGCAGTATTTT,CASSFQAGLDTQYF
TRBV6-5,TRBJ1-2,NA,NA,TGTGCCACCCGGAGGGCAGGAACTAACTATGGCTACACCTTC,CATRRAGTNYGYTF
TRBV27,TRBJ1-6,NA,NA,TGTGCCAGCAGCCGGGAGCATAATTCACCCCTCCACTTT,CASSREHNSPLHF
TRBV27,TRBJ1-2,few,NA,TGTGCCAGCACCCCCCCTGTGGGGGGGAACTATGGCTACACCTTC,CASTPPVGGNYGYTF
TRBV2,TRBJ1-5,NA,TRBD1,TGTGCCAGCAGTGTGGACAGGAGGAATCAGCCCCAGCATTTT,CASSVDRRNQPQHF
TRBV6-1,TRBJ1-3,once,NA,TGTGCCAGCAGTGAATTGGGGGGGGCGGGAAAAAACACCATATATTTT,CASSELGGAGKNTIYF
TRBV28,TRBJ2-1,NA,TRBD2,TGTGCCAGCAGTTTAGCGGGAGGGCAGGATGAGCAGTTCTTC,CASSLAGGQDEQFF
TRBV7-6,TRBJ1-4,NA,NA,TGTGCCAGCAGCTTAGGGGGGGGAGCCGGAAATGAAAAACTGTTTTTT,CASSLGGGAGNEKLFF
TRBV7-2,TRBJ2-1,NA,TRBD2,TGTGCCAGCAGCTTAGTGGCTCGCGGGAGTTACAATGAGCAGTTCTTC,CASSLVARGSYNEQFF